This T cell receptor (beta chain) was found in a study of OX40 agonist ivuxolimab in advanced cancers. Sequencing used immunoSEQ multiplex PCR; TCRdb keeps in-frame clones, though not all of them. The sample includes some 100,000 clones, 84% of them seen just once. Germline CDR1 LNHDA, CDR2 SQIVND (reference sequence). The CDR3 has 14 residues. With 4 bases removed from V and 4 bases from J, the gap between germline ends came to 12 bases. J is TRBJ2-3 and V is TRBV19, with D perhaps TRBD2 (6 bases). The sample was CD4+ or CD8+ T cells sorted from blood, taken in a trial of the OX40 agonist ivuxolimab. The clonotype comes from an adult with an advanced solid tumor such as melanoma, head and neck, liver or kidney cancer. CDR3 DNA: TGTGCCAGTAGTACTCGAACGGGGGCAGATACGCAGTATTTT. Translated: CASSTRTGADTQYF.